This entry lists 21 T cell receptor beta chains sequenced from one sample in a study of T cell responses to AZD1222 COVID-19 vaccine. Generated by immunoSEQ multiplex PCR, the TCRdb table keeps only in-frame clones and is missing some. The table includes approximately 150,000 clones, 85% to 95% detected once. The sample consisted of peripheral blood, taken on day 0 of AZD1222 vaccination. The receptors here all came from an adult in good health.

The chain is built from TRBV9 and TRBJ1-2; D not resolved. Germline CDR1 is SGDLS and CDR2 is YYNGEE. V lost 0 bases and J 7 bases, leaving 13 bases between the germline ends. This CDR3 is 14 amino acids long. The CDR3 sequence is CASSVGNDLGGYTF. CDR3 bases: TGTGCCAGCAGCGTAGGTAATGACCTAGGTGGCTACACCTTC.

The CDR3 nucleotides read TGTGCCAGCAGCCTGGGACCGGGAGAGGGGTATGGCTACACCTTC. It specifies CASSLGPGEGYGYTF. The chain combines TRBV11-1 with TRBJ1-2; a possible D gene is TRBD1 (5 bases). Trimming removed 5 bases from V and 5 bases from J, with 18 bases in between. The CDR3 is 15 amino acids. CDR1 and CDR2 from the germline V gene are SGHAT and FQDESV (reference sequence). The full variable domain, rest sourced from reference TRBV11-1 and TRBJ1-2, is EAEVAQSPRYKITEKSQAVAFWCDPISGHATLYWYRQILGQGPELLVQFQDESVVDDSQLPKDRFSAERLKGVDSTLKIQPAELGDSAMYLCASSLGPGEGYGYTFGSGTRLTVV.

J is TRBJ2-7 and V is TRBV19; D gene unclear. Germline V gives CDR1 LNHDA, CDR2 SQIVND (reference sequence). The CDR3 loop spans 13 amino acids. Trimming removed 5 bases at V and 3 bases at J, with 11 bases between. The CDR3 loop is CASSVGHLYEQYF. The CDR3 DNA reads as TGTGCCAGTAGTGTAGGGCATCTCTACGAGCAGTACTTC.

This clone has a single count. The J gene is TRBJ1-3, the V gene TRBV4-3; no definite D call. CDR1 LGHNA and CDR2 YSLEER come from the germline V gene. The CDR3 runs 16 residues. The V end lost 0 bases, the J end lost 0 bases, and 9 bases lay between the germline ends. This chain's CDR3 is CASSQDLGSSGNTIYF. The CDR3 DNA reads as TGCGCCAGCAGCCAAGATTTGGGGAGCTCTGGAAACACCATATATTTT.

Comments on this clone: One end of the junction does not line up with germline, which may come from a read error. The chain is built from TRBV24-1 and TRBJ2-5; 7 bases are a match to TRBD1. The germline V gene encodes CDR1 KGHDR and CDR2 SFDVKD. The CDR3 has 15 residues. The CDR3 region is CASSSHDRVKEAQYF. As DNA, the CDR3 is TGTGCCTCGTCCTCTCACGACAGGGTCAAAGAGGCCCAGTACTTC.

The genes are TRBV6-5 and TRBJ2-3; D may be TRBD1 (5 bases). This CDR3 is built from 12 residues. The germline V gene encodes CDR1 MNHEY and CDR2 SVGAGI. The V end lost 4 bases, the J end lost 11 bases, and 13 bases lay between the germline ends. The chain's CDR3 is CASSSGPIRQYF. As DNA, the CDR3 is TGTGCCAGCAGTTCAGGGCCCATTAGGCAGTATTTT.

This rearrangement joins TRBV28 to TRBJ2-7, with 11 bases matching TRBD2. CDR1 and CDR2 from the germline V gene are MDHEN and SYDVKM. The CDR3 length is 15 residues. With V trimmed by 4 bases and J by 6 bases, 8 bases remained unmatched. CDR3 DNA: TGTGCCAGCAGTTCCCACATAGCGGGAGGGCGCGAGCAGTACTTC. Protein sequence: CASSSHIAGGREQYF.

The DNA of the CDR3 is TGCGCCAGCAGTGACCGTGACCCATTTTCTAACGGCTACACCTTC. This encodes CASSDRDPFSNGYTF. V usage is TRBV10-2 and J usage is TRBJ1-2, with unresolved D. The CDR3 extends over 15 amino acids. The germline V gene encodes CDR1 WSHSY and CDR2 SAAADI. The ends were cut back, 3 bases at V and 8 bases at J, with 19 bases in the middle.

This chain uses TRBV28 with TRBJ2-7; D not certain. Trimming took 5 bases from V and 3 from J, leaving 14 bases between them. This CDR3 is built from 14 residues. CDR1 and CDR2 (germline): MDHEN, SYDVKM. The CDR3 reads CASSHLPKDYEQYF. DNA for the CDR3: TGTGCCAGCAGTCACCTCCCTAAAGACTACGAGCAGTACTTC.

This clone came up once. The chain uses TRBV4-2 and TRBJ1-4; the D is unclear. This CDR3 region has 16 residues. Germline lookup yields CDR1 LGHNA and CDR2 YNFKEQ. Between the trimmed V and J ends, which lost 1 base and 0 bases, there was a span of 9 bases. CDR3 DNA sequence: TGTGCCAGCAGCCAAGGGACGGCAGCAACTAATGAAAAACTGTTTTTT. Translation gives CASSQGTAATNEKLFF.

The chain has TRBV7-3 and TRBJ2-1; possibly TRBD2 for D (6 bases). Trimming removed 0 bases from V and 10 bases from J, with 16 bases in between. Germline loops: CDR1 SGHTA, CDR2 FQGTGA. The CDR3 is made up of 15 amino acids. As DNA, the CDR3 is TGTGCCAGCAGCTTAACCCGGGACTCCACCCGGGAGCAGTTCTTC. It specifies CASSLTRDSTREQFF. The full variable domain, in which reference TRBV7-3 and TRBJ2-1 provide the parts outside the CDR3, is GAGVSQTPSNKVTEKGKYVELRCDPISGHTALYWYRQSLGQGPEFLIYFQGTGAADDSGLPNDRFFAVRPEGSVSTLKIQRTERGDSAVYLCASSLTRDSTREQFFGPGTRLTVL.

This rearrangement joins TRBV15 to TRBJ1-3, with TRBD1 identical over 7 bases. CDR3 length: 15 residues. The V segment lost 5 bases and the J segment 3 bases; nucleotides outside the gene matches: 7. Looked up from germline, CDR1 is LNHNV and CDR2 is YYDKDF (reference sequence). This CDR3 reads CATSGRRGLGNTIYF. CDR3 in DNA: TGTGCCACCAGCGGGAGAAGGGGGCTTGGAAACACCATATATTTT.

This chain links TRBV23-1 with TRBJ1-2, with TRBD1 as a possible D gene (6 bases). TRBV23-1 is an ORF, and what it does is uncertain. The CDR3 extends over 15 amino acids. V was cut by 0 bases and J by 4 bases, with 12 bases left in between. CDR3 sequence (DNA): TGCGCCAGCAGTCAATCGACGGGGGCGGGCTATGGCTACACCTTC. Its translation is CASSQSTGAGYGYTF.

This clone was observed a handful of times. This sequence joins TRBV7-9 and TRBJ2-1; 14 nucleotides align to TRBD2. Trimming at V came to 5 bases and at J to 3 bases, leaving 6 bases not matched to a gene. Germline V lookup: CDR1 SEHNR, CDR2 FQNEAQ (reference sequence). The CDR3 has 17 amino acids. This CDR3 is CASSGLAGGLHYNEQFF. In DNA form, the CDR3 reads TGTGCCAGCAGCGGACTAGCGGGAGGATTACACTACAATGAGCAGTTCTTC.

The V gene is TRBV27, the J gene TRBJ1-2; D is perhaps TRBD1 (6 bases). Trimming took 3 bases from V and 6 from J, leaving 11 bases between them. CDR3 length: 13 amino acids. The germline V gene has CDR1 MNHEY and CDR2 SMNVEV (reference sequence). CDR3 sequence (DNA): TGTGCCAGCAGTTTTGGGGCAGGGGATGGCTACACCTTC. Translating it yields CASSFGAGDGYTF.

J is TRBJ1-1 and V is TRBV29-1; no definite D call. Germline lookup yields CDR1 SQVTM and CDR2 ANQGSEA. The CDR3 is 12 residues long. The V end lost 3 bases, the J end lost 2 bases, and 7 bases lay between the germline ends. CDR3 coding DNA: TGCAGCGTTGACGGGATAAACACTGAAGCTTTCTTT. Its protein product is CSVDGINTEAFF.

The chain links TRBV27 to TRBJ1-1, with TRBD1 identical over 9 bases. CDR1 is MNHEY, CDR2 SMNVEV, per germline (reference sequence). The junction had 5 bases not matched to a gene; V was cut back by 2 bases and J by 1 base. The CDR3 consists of 16 residues. CDR3 sequence: CASSLTGGARNTEAFF. CDR3 sequence (DNA): TGTGCCAGCAGTTTAACAGGGGGCGCCCGGAACACTGAAGCTTTCTTT.

The chain uses TRBV28 and TRBJ1-5; D might be TRBD1 (5 bases). The CDR3 consists of 14 residues. CDR1 and CDR2 from the germline V gene are MDHEN and SYDVKM. V was pared by 6 bases and J by 2 bases, with 11 bases between. CDR3 in amino acids: CASRSTGRNQPQHF. The CDR3 DNA follows: TGTGCCAGCAGATCTACAGGACGCAATCAGCCCCAGCATTTT.

The CDR3 loop is CASSTGTGSANEKLFF. For the CDR3, the DNA is TGTGCCAGTAGTACAGGGACAGGGTCGGCTAATGAAAAACTGTTTTTT. This chain uses TRBV19 with TRBJ1-4; 9 nucleotides agree with TRBD1. There are 16 residues in the CDR3. From germline, CDR1 is LNHDA and CDR2 SQIVND (reference sequence). V lost 4 bases and J lost 3; bases outside the gene matches: 6.

The CDR3 loop reads CSVDDGPPEAFF. In nucleotides, the CDR3 is TGCAGCGTTGATGACGGGCCCCCCGAAGCTTTCTTT. The chain joins TRBV29-1 to TRBJ1-1, with unresolved D. Trimming took 3 bases from V and 8 from J, leaving 13 bases between them. The V gene's germline CDR1 is SQVTM and CDR2 ANQGSEA. The CDR3 is 12 amino acids.

J is TRBJ1-2 and V is TRBV19; no firm D call. The ends were cut back, 7 bases at V and 2 bases at J, with 17 bases in the middle. Germline CDR1 reads LNHDA; CDR2 reads SQIVND (reference sequence). This CDR3 contains 15 residues. CDR3 residues: CASNSEITANYGYTF. The CDR3 DNA follows: TGTGCCAGTAATAGTGAAATTACAGCGAACTATGGCTACACCTTC.